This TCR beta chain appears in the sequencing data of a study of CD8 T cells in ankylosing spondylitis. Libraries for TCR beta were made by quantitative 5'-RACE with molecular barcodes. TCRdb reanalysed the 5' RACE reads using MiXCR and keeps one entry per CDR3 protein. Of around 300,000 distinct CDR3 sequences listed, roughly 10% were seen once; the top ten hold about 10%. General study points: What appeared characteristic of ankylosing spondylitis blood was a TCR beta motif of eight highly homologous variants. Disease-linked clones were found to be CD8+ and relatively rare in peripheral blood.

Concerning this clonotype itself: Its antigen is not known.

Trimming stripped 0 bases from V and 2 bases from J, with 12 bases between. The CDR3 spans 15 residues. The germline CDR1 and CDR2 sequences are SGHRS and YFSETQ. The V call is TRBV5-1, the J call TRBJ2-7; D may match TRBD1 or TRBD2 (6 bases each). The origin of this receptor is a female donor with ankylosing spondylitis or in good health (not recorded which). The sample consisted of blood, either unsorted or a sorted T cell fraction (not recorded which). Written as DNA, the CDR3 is TGCGCCAGCAGCTTGGCCAACGGGGGCACCTACGAGCAGTACTTC. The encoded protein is CASSLANGGTYEQYF.